Listed below are T cell receptor beta chains from one sample, sequenced in a study of T cells expressing NK-cell markers. TCRdb reprocessed the 5' RACE reads; each CDR3 protein has one entry and no DNA is given. The sample spans about 440,000 distinct CDR3 sequences; the ten largest clones claim roughly 7.2%. The sequencing sample was made of blood T cells: a sorted CD56 or NKG2C T cell subset, CD4+ or CD8+ T cells, or bulk PBMC T cells (not recorded which). Receptors originate from a woman between 18 and 70 years old in good health. Each CDR3 is given with its conserved first and last residue. Fields, in order: J gene, V gene, CDR3 protein.

j_gene: TRBJ2-1; v_gene: TRBV6-2/TRBV6-3; CDR3aa: CASKPPTAAQQFF
j_gene: TRBJ2-1; v_gene: TRBV5-4; CDR3aa: CASSFSENEQFF
j_gene: TRBJ2-2; v_gene: TRBV21-1; CDR3aa: CASSKDPPRVIGELFF
j_gene: TRBJ1-5; v_gene: TRBV12-3/TRBV12-4; CDR3aa: CASSLLDRDNQPQHF
j_gene: TRBJ2-3; v_gene: TRBV30; CDR3aa: CAWSVLRNTDTQYF
j_gene: TRBJ2-1; v_gene: TRBV5-1; CDR3aa: CASSLEVFSRNEQFF
j_gene: TRBJ1-2; v_gene: TRBV20-1; CDR3aa: CSAKTGAYGYTF
j_gene: TRBJ2-2; v_gene: TRBV4-1; CDR3aa: CASSQDSSTRYTGELFF
j_gene: TRBJ1-1; v_gene: TRBV6-1; CDR3aa: CASSPRLGSTEVFF
j_gene: TRBJ1-5; v_gene: TRBV20-1; CDR3aa: CSARAPRGRDQPQHF
j_gene: TRBJ2-3; v_gene: TRBV11-1; CDR3aa: CASSLTGGGSTTTDTQYF
j_gene: TRBJ2-7; v_gene: TRBV30; CDR3aa: CAWTVGQGAYEQYF
j_gene: TRBJ1-3; v_gene: TRBV18; CDR3aa: CASSPKQVSGNTIYF
j_gene: TRBJ1-1; v_gene: TRBV4-3; CDR3aa: CASSQVVHPGGTEAFF
j_gene: TRBJ2-3; v_gene: TRBV9; CDR3aa: CASSVRWERGTDTQYF
j_gene: TRBJ2-5; v_gene: TRBV6-1; CDR3aa: CATKRDNPQETQYF
j_gene: TRBJ1-2; v_gene: TRBV20-1; CDR3aa: CSAGGGSNYGYTF
j_gene: TRBJ2-3; v_gene: TRBV20-1; CDR3aa: CSAIRLAVGTDTQYF
j_gene: TRBJ1-5; v_gene: TRBV6-4; CDR3aa: CASSDARGRDAHSNQPQHF
j_gene: TRBJ2-6; v_gene: TRBV6-1; CDR3aa: CASNNVVGSGANVLTF
j_gene: TRBJ1-2; v_gene: TRBV7-9; CDR3aa: CASSRRGNDGYTF
j_gene: TRBJ2-2; v_gene: TRBV12-3/TRBV12-4; CDR3aa: CASSFSPGGGTGELFF
j_gene: TRBJ2-7; v_gene: TRBV7-9; CDR3aa: CASSPKVSSYEQYF
j_gene: TRBJ2-7; v_gene: TRBV20-1; CDR3aa: CSASSTTYEQYF
j_gene: TRBJ2-2; v_gene: TRBV20-1; CDR3aa: CSANGGEAGSSGELFF
j_gene: TRBJ1-1; v_gene: TRBV5-1; CDR3aa: CASSLGWGTEAFF
j_gene: TRBJ2-4; v_gene: TRBV4-1; CDR3aa: CASSQDGRDRVGKNIQYF
j_gene: TRBJ2-2; v_gene: TRBV6-5; CDR3aa: CASGSRDRHTGELFF
j_gene: TRBJ2-3; v_gene: TRBV28; CDR3aa: CASSFSLRDTQYF
j_gene: TRBJ2-1; v_gene: TRBV12-3/TRBV12-4; CDR3aa: CASTTFTGGSYNEQFF
j_gene: TRBJ2-1; v_gene: TRBV5-1; CDR3aa: CASSFNNEQFF
j_gene: TRBJ1-1; v_gene: TRBV12-3/TRBV12-4; CDR3aa: CASSLLISKNRGSGAFF
j_gene: TRBJ2-3; v_gene: TRBV11-2; CDR3aa: CASSLGDRRTDTQYF
j_gene: TRBJ2-1; v_gene: TRBV6-1; CDR3aa: CASTLVYSSYNEQFF
j_gene: TRBJ2-1; v_gene: TRBV5-8; CDR3aa: CASSLGRGRDNEQFF
j_gene: TRBJ1-1; v_gene: TRBV20-1; CDR3aa: CSVDIQGMGTEAFF
j_gene: TRBJ2-7; v_gene: TRBV28; CDR3aa: CASSLLARYEQYF
j_gene: TRBJ1-1; v_gene: TRBV4-1; CDR3aa: CASSQAPGGWEAFF
j_gene: TRBJ2-7; v_gene: TRBV28; CDR3aa: CASSLELQGDEQYF
j_gene: TRBJ2-7; v_gene: TRBV6-2/TRBV6-3; CDR3aa: CASSFTTSGFYEQYF
j_gene: TRBJ2-1; v_gene: TRBV20-1; CDR3aa: CSASPTLDSMQFF
j_gene: TRBJ1-5; v_gene: TRBV6-5; CDR3aa: CASSYGRGNQPQHF
j_gene: TRBJ2-1; v_gene: TRBV20-1; CDR3aa: CSARDISRGYNEQFF
j_gene: TRBJ2-3; v_gene: TRBV12-3/TRBV12-4; CDR3aa: CASSTSTDTQYF
j_gene: TRBJ1-1; v_gene: TRBV9; CDR3aa: CASSALGGFTEAFF
j_gene: TRBJ2-1; v_gene: TRBV25-1; CDR3aa: CASSERRGLYNEQFF
j_gene: TRBJ2-7; v_gene: TRBV12-3/TRBV12-4; CDR3aa: CASRPSAGVSYEQYF
j_gene: TRBJ2-1; v_gene: TRBV4-3; CDR3aa: CASSQESWGGAPPYNEQFF
j_gene: TRBJ2-7; v_gene: TRBV19; CDR3aa: CASSPRKGGFYEQYF
j_gene: TRBJ2-7; v_gene: TRBV12-3/TRBV12-4; CDR3aa: CASSRAPLTSYEQYF
j_gene: TRBJ1-5; v_gene: TRBV7-8; CDR3aa: CASSSTWGALAQHF
j_gene: TRBJ1-1; v_gene: TRBV18; CDR3aa: CASSPIQGAGDTEAFF
j_gene: TRBJ2-3; v_gene: TRBV24-1; CDR3aa: CATSGGGKSTDTQYF
j_gene: TRBJ2-7; v_gene: TRBV4-2; CDR3aa: CASSQDWSGGHSYEQYF
j_gene: TRBJ1-4; v_gene: TRBV4-3; CDR3aa: CASSQDWAAKNEKLFF